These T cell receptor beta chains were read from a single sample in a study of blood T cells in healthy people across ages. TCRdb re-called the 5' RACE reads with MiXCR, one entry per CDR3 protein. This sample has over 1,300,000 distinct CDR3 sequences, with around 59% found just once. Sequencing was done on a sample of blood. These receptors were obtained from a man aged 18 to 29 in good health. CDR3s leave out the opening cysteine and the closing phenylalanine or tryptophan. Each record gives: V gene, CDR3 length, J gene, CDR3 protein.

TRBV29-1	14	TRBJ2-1	SVTGLAGSSYNEQF
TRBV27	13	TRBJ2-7	ASSLSPGQIYEQY
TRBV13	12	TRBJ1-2	ASSSWGTGDGYT
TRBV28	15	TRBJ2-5	ASSLWAESRGQETQY
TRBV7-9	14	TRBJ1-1	ASSEGGTGRVTEAF
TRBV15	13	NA	ATSRGSGRKAEQY
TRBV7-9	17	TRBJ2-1	ASTPKGGSLAGGHKEQF
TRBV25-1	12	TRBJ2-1	ASNPGLSKGEQF
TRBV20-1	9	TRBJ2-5	SALREETQY
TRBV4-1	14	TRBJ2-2	ASRPTSGTNTGELF